A single sample gave rise to the 12 T cell receptor beta chains below, sequenced in a study of blood T cell repertoires in COVID-19 (dated by TCRdb to 2020 to 2022). The library was prepared using the immunoSEQ multiplex PCR assay. TCRdb stores this immuneACCESS table with in-frame sequences only. Part of the clones is absent; in the studies checked, under half of the shortfall reflects unresolved V genes, and no reason is known for the rest. The sample yields some 370,000 clones; 80% to 90% were counted once. The ten largest clones take up 10% of the sample. Sequencing was performed on peripheral blood. The origin of the receptors is a woman aged 25 to 45 with COVID-19, enrolled during active disease.

The rearrangement uses TRBV9 and TRBJ1-4; D not resolved. Germline lookup yields CDR1 SGDLS and CDR2 YYNGEE. This CDR3 comprises 14 residues. V shed 4 bases and J shed 3 bases, with 10 bases lying between them. The CDR3: CASSPRGPNEKLFF. The CDR3 DNA follows: TGTGCCAGCAGCCCACGAGGTCCTAATGAAAAACTGTTTTTT.

The table lists this clone with a few counts. The gene calls are TRBV28 and TRBJ2-7, with D possibly TRBD2 on 7 matching bases. Looked up from germline, CDR1 is MDHEN and CDR2 is SYDVKM. The CDR3 is 15 residues long. V lost 2 bases and J 5 bases, leaving 16 bases between the germline ends. CDR3 residues: CASSLSSGTPDEQYF. CDR3 bases: TGTGCCAGCAGTTTAAGCAGCGGGACACCCGACGAGCAGTACTTC.

This chain links TRBV29-1 with TRBJ2-7; 10 bases are a match to TRBD1. The J segment lost 5 bases and the V segment lost 3 bases, leaving 7 bases of the junction unmatched. The germline gives CDR1 SQVTM, CDR2 ANQGSEA. CDR3 length: 14 residues. The CDR3 sequence: CSVEGQGTINEQYF. The CDR3 nucleotides are TGCAGCGTTGAGGGACAGGGGACAATTAACGAGCAGTACTTC.

This chain links TRBV19 with TRBJ2-1; D is perhaps TRBD2 (5 bases). Trimming stripped 0 bases from V and 8 bases from J, with 14 bases between. CDR3 size: 15 residues. Germline assignment: CDR1 LNHDA and CDR2 SQIVND (reference sequence). As DNA, the CDR3 is TGTGCCAGTAGTATAGATCGGGGAGAGGGTCATGAGCAGTTCTTC. Protein: CASSIDRGEGHEQFF.

The chain uses TRBV7-2 and TRBJ2-7, with D uncertain. V was trimmed by 1 base and J by 1 base, leaving 5 bases between them. Germline V CDR1 and CDR2: SGHTA, FQGNSA. There are 13 residues in the CDR3. In DNA form, the CDR3 reads TGTGCCAGCAGCTTAGACTGGTCCTACGAGCAGTACTTC. Residues: CASSLDWSYEQYF. Together with reference TRBV7-2 and TRBJ2-7, the CDR3 gives the full variable domain: GAGVSQSPSNKVTEKGKDVELRCDPISGHTALYWYRQSLGQGLEFLIYFQGNSAPDKSGLPSDRFSAERTGGSVSTLTIQRTQQEDSAVYLCASSLDWSYEQYFGPGTRLTVT.

This chain links TRBV4-1 with TRBJ1-4; tentatively, D is TRBD1 (6 bases). The CDR3 runs to 18 residues. The V gene's germline CDR1 is MGHRA and CDR2 YSYEKL. The V end lost 5 bases, the J end lost 3 bases, and 22 bases lay between the germline ends. In nucleotides, the CDR3 is TGCGCCAGCAGCTCAGGGGTAGGGGTTGGCGAACCTAATGAAAAACTGTTTTTT. It encodes CASSSGVGVGEPNEKLFF.

The chain recombines TRBV5-1 with TRBJ1-1; D may be TRBD1 (5 bases). Germline CDR1 is SGHRS and CDR2 is YFSETQ. The CDR3 length is 15 residues. V was cut by 5 bases and J by 4 bases, with 18 bases left in between. In DNA, the CDR3 is TGCGCCAGCAGACCCGAGGAGGGGAGGATCACTGAAGCTTTCTTT. Protein: CASRPEEGRITEAFF.

The chain recombines TRBV5-1 with TRBJ2-5; 8 bases match TRBD1. Germline trimming cut 2 bases from V and 4 bases from J; bases unmatched to any gene: 7. The V gene's germline CDR1 is SGHRS and CDR2 YFSETQ. The CDR3 is made up of 15 amino acids. The CDR3 here is CASSFGQGKRETQYF. Here the CDR3 DNA reads TGCGCCAGCAGCTTTGGACAGGGAAAGAGAGAGACCCAGTACTTC. Using reference TRBV5-1 and TRBJ2-5 for the parts outside the CDR3, the full variable domain is KAGVTQTPRYLIKTRGQQVTLSCSPISGHRSVSWYQQTPGQGLQFLFEYFSETQRNKGNFPGRFSGRQFSNSRSEMNVSTLELGDSALYLCASSFGQGKRETQYFGPGTRLLVL.

This chain connects TRBV4-3 to TRBJ2-7; 8 nucleotides align to TRBD1. Germline V lookup: CDR1 LGHNA, CDR2 YSLEER. The ends lost 3 bases at V and 2 bases at J; junction bases unmatched: 6. This CDR3 has 15 residues. The CDR3 bases are TGCGCCAGCAGCCACGACAGGGGAAGAACCTACGAGCAGTACTTC. This codes for CASSHDRGRTYEQYF.

CDR3 nucleotides: TGTGCCAGCAGCCATCAGGACAGGCGATACTCTGGAAACACCATATATTTT. It translates to CASSHQDRRYSGNTIYF. The rearrangement joins TRBV3-1 (or the pseudogene TRBV3-2) to TRBJ1-3; 7 nucleotides agree with TRBD1. The CDR3 is 17 amino acids. Per the germline V gene, CDR1 is LGHDT and CDR2 is YNNKEL (reference sequence). J was trimmed by 0 bases and V by 3 bases; bases with no gene match: 8.

The rearrangement joins TRBV29-1 to TRBJ2-1, with TRBD2 matching over 9 bases. V dropped 7 bases and J dropped 4; count of bases not matched to a gene: 8. The CDR3 covers 14 residues. The germline V gene encodes CDR1 SQVTM and CDR2 ANQGSEA. CDR3 coding DNA: TGCAGCGCCGTGACTAGCGGTTGGTACAATGAGCAGTTCTTC. It encodes CSAVTSGWYNEQFF.

This clone showed up just a few times. J is TRBJ2-1 and V is TRBV10-3; 10 nucleotides line up with TRBD2. Germline V gives CDR1 ENHRY, CDR2 SYGVKD. Trimming removed 2 bases from V and 0 bases from J; junction bases left unmatched: 4. This CDR3 comprises 17 residues. The CDR3 bases are TGTGCCATCAGTGAGGGATCTAGCGGGAGCTCCTACAATGAGCAGTTCTTC. As protein: CAISEGSSGSSYNEQFF.